Given below is one T cell receptor (beta chain) in context. Its target is not known. Study observations and caveats: Tumor memory CD4+ T cell TCR gene usage clustered with blood and lymph node memory CD4+ cells and lymph node naive CD4+ cells.

There are 15 residues in the CDR3. The germline CDR1 and CDR2 sequences are SGHRS and YFSETQ. Trimming pared 4 bases from V and 3 bases from J, leaving 13 bases between. The memory fraction was CD4+CD45RO+CD25- cells. TCRdb re-derived calls from the 5' RACE reads in MiXCR, one entry per CDR3 protein. In the table there are approximately 53,000 distinct CDR3 sequences, 28% of which are singletons. The origin of this receptor is a female donor with breast cancer. The specimen sequenced was tumor-infiltrating memory CD4+ T cells sorted from the breast tumor. Subset here: memory CD4+ T cells, CD4+CD45RO+CD25-. This chain links TRBV5-1 with TRBJ1-4; D is perhaps TRBD1 (6 bases). The CDR3 reads CASSRAGDPNEKLFF. For the CDR3, the DNA is TGCGCCAGCAGCCGGGCAGGGGACCCTAATGAAAAACTGTTTTTT.